Each of the 2 T cell receptor beta chains below was sequenced from the same sample in a study of Graves' ophthalmopathy and Graves' hyperthyroidism. RNA transcripts yielded amplified TCR beta CDR3 regions. First-round RT-PCR relied on HTBI primers, and a second-round multiplex PCR came next. TCRdb re-derived calls from the multiplex PCR reads in MiXCR, one entry per CDR3 protein. The data show over 450,000 distinct CDR3 sequences, with approximately 15% seen just once and 9.8% held by the top ten. Sequencing was performed on blood. The receptor source for this set is a woman in her twenties or thirties with Graves' ophthalmopathy.

In its sample, this clonotype was seen many times. CDR3 amino acids: CASSPHRGRWETYGYTF. Written as DNA, the CDR3 is TGCGCCAGCAGCCCTCACAGGGGTCGGTGGGAAACCTATGGCTACACCTTC. This chain links TRBV5-1 with TRBJ1-2, with 7 bases lining up with TRBD1. The CDR3 loop spans 17 amino acids. CDR1 is SGHRS, CDR2 YFSETQ, per germline. The trim removed 4 bases at V and 4 bases at J, leaving 16 bases unmatched.

This clonotype showed up many times. The rearrangement uses TRBV7-9 and TRBJ2-7, with 8 bases lining up with TRBD1. The CDR3 consists of 14 residues. J was trimmed by 4 bases and V by 5 bases; bases with no gene match: 7. Germline V gives CDR1 SEHNR, CDR2 FQNEAQ (reference sequence). The DNA of the CDR3 is TGTGCCAGCAGCAAGGCGGGACAGGTTTACGAGCAGTACTTC. It translates to CASSKAGQVYEQYF.